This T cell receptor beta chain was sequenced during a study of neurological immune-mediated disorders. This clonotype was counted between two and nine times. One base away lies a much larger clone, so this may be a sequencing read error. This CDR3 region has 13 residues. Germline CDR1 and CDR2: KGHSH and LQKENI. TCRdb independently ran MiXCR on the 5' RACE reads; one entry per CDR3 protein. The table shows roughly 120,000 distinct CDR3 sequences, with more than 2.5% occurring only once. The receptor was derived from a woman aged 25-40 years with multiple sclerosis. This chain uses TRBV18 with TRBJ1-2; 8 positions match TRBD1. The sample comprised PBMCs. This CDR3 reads CTSSRDRSDGYTF. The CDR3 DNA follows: TGTACCAGCTCACGGGACAGGTCGGATGGCTACACCTTC.